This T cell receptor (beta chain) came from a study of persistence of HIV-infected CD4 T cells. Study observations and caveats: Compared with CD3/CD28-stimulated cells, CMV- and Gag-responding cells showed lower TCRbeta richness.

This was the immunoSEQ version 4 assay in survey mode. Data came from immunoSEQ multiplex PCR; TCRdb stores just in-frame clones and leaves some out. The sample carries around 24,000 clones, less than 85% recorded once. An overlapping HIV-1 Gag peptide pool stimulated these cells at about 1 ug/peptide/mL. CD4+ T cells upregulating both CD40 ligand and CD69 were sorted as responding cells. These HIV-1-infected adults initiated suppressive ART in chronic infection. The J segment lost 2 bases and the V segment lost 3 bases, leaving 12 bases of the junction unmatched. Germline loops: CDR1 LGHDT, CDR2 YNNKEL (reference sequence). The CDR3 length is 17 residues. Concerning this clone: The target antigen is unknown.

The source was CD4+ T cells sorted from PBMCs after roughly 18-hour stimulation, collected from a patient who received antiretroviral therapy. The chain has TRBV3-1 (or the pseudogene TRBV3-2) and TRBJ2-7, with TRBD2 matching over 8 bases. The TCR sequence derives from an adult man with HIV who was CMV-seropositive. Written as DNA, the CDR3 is TGTGCCAGCAGCCAGGCGCGAGGGCGGGGGGTCGCCTACGAGCAGTACTTC. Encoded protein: CASSQARGRGVAYEQYF.